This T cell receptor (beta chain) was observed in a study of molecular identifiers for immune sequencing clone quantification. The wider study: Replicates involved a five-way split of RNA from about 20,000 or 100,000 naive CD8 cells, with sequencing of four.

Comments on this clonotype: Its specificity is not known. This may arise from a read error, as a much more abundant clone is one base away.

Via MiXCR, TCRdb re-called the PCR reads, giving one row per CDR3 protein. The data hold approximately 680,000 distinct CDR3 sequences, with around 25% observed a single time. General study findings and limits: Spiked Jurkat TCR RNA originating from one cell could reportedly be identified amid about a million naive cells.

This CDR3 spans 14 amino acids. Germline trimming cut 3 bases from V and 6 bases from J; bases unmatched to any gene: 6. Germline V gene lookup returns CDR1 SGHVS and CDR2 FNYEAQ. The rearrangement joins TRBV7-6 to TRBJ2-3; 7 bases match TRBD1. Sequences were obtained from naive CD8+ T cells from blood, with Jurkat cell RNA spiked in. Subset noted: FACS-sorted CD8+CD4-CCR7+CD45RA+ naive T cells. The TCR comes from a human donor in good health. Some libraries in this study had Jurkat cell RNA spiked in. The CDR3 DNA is TGTGCCAGCAGCTTCAGACAGGGTGACGATACGCAGTATTTT. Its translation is CASSFRQGDDTQYF.